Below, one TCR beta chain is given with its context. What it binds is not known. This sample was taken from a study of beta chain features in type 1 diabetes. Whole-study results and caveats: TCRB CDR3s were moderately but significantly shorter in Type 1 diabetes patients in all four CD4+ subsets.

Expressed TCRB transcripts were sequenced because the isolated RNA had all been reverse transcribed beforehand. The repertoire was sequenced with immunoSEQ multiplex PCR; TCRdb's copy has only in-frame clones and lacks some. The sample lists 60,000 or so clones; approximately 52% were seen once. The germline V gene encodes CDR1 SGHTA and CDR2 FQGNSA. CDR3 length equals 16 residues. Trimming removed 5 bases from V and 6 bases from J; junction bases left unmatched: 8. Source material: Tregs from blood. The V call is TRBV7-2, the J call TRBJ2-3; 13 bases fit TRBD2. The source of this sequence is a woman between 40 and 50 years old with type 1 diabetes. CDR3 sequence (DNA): TGTGCCAGCAGCCTTCGACTAGCGGGAGGATTTGATACGCAGTATTTT. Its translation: CASSLRLAGGFDTQYF.